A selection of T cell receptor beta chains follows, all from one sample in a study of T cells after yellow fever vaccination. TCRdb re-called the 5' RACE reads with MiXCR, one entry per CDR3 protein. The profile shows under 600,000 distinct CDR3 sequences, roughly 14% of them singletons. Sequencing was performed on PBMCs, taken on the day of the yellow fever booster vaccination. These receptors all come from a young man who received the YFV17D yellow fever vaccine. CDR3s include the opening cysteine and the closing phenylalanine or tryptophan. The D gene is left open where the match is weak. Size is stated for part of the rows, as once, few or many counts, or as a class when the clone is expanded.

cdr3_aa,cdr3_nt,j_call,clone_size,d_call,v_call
CSAASTSGRDTQYF,TGCAGTGCTGCGAGTACTAGCGGGAGAGATACGCAGTATTTT,TRBJ2-3,.,TRBD2,TRBV20-1
CASSTSTSGSEEQFF,TGTGCCAGCAGCACTTCAACTAGCGGGAGTGAAGAACAGTTCTTC,TRBJ2-1,.,TRBD2,TRBV7-3
CATSRVRGGSEQFF,TGTGCCACCAGCAGAGTACGGGGAGGGAGCGAGCAGTTCTTC,TRBJ2-1,.,TRBD2,TRBV15
CASSLAGGHYGYTF,TGTGCCAGCAGCTTGGCGGGGGGGCACTATGGCTACACCTTC,TRBJ1-2,few,.,TRBV5-4
CASSPFEETQYF,TGTGCCAGCAGCCCATTTGAAGAGACCCAGTACTTC,TRBJ2-5,many,.,TRBV12-3/TRBV12-4
CASSLEYETSFGTEKLFF,TGCGCCAGCAGCCTGGAGTACGAGACAAGCTTCGGTACTGAAAAACTGTTTTTT,TRBJ1-4,few,.,TRBV5-1
CASSFGTGRYEQYF,TGTGCCAGCAGTTTCGGCACAGGGAGGTACGAGCAGTACTTC,TRBJ2-7,.,.,TRBV5-4
CASSRRASGGETQYF,TGTGCCAGCAGCCGGCGGGCTAGCGGGGGAGAGACCCAGTACTTC,TRBJ2-5,.,TRBD2,TRBV14
CSARGPPGQGYYEQYF,TGCAGTGCTAGGGGGCCTCCGGGACAGGGATACTACGAGCAGTACTTC,TRBJ2-7,.,TRBD1,TRBV20-1
CASSLEQVNSPLHF,TGTGCCAGCAGCTTAGAACAGGTTAATTCACCCCTCCACTTT,TRBJ1-6,few,.,TRBV13
CASSLARTSGRTYNEQFF,TGTGCCAGCAGCTTAGCGAGAACTAGCGGGAGGACCTACAATGAGCAGTTCTTC,TRBJ2-1,.,TRBD2,TRBV7-8
CSATPGSNDQETQYF,TGCAGTGCCACTCCGGGGTCTAATGACCAAGAGACCCAGTACTTC,TRBJ2-5,few,.,TRBV20-1
CASSQVAPPVVNLETQYF,TGCGCCAGCAGCCAAGTCGCGCCCCCGGTGGTTAATTTAGAGACCCAGTACTTC,TRBJ2-5,.,.,TRBV4-1
CASRPGRDRQETQYF,TGTGCCAGCAGACCTGGCCGGGACAGACAAGAGACCCAGTACTTC,TRBJ2-5,.,TRBD1,TRBV5-6
CSALEETQYF,TGCAGTGCCCTTGAAGAGACCCAGTACTTC,TRBJ2-5,.,.,TRBV20-1
CASSQGQSTGGYTF,TGTGCCAGCAGCCAGGGACAGTCAACGGGAGGCTACACCTTC,TRBJ1-2,few,TRBD1,TRBV7-2
CASSPVAGGRYEQYF,TGCGCCAGCAGCCCCGTAGCGGGAGGGAGGTACGAGCAGTACTTC,TRBJ2-7,.,TRBD2,TRBV4-3
CASSPPGQTSGANVLTF,TGTGCCAGCAGCCCCCCGGGACAGACGTCTGGGGCCAACGTCCTGACTTTC,TRBJ2-6,.,TRBD1,TRBV7-2
CATRDRTSYNEQFF,TGTGCCACCCGGGACAGGACCTCCTACAATGAGCAGTTCTTC,TRBJ2-1,.,TRBD1,TRBV24-1
CASSYSEGKGGYTF,TGTGCCAGCAGTTATTCCGAGGGGAAAGGAGGCTACACCTTC,TRBJ1-2,.,.,TRBV6-5
CASSPGSGNAYEQYF,TGTGCCAGCTCACCCGGTAGCGGGAACGCCTACGAGCAGTACTTC,TRBJ2-7,.,TRBD2,TRBV18
CASSLESLAGELFF,TGTGCCAGCAGCTTAGAGTCCTTGGCCGGGGAGCTGTTTTTT,TRBJ2-2,.,.,TRBV7-8
CASSQDRGRRAGGNEQFF,TGCGCCAGCAGCCAAGATAGGGGCCGAAGGGCAGGTGGGAATGAGCAGTTCTTC,TRBJ2-1,.,.,TRBV4-3
CASGLVQKGASGAPYNEQFF,TGTGCTAGTGGTTTGGTACAGAAGGGGGCTAGCGGAGCCCCCTACAATGAGCAGTTCTTC,TRBJ2-1,few,.,TRBV12-5
CSALPGVLDEQFF,TGCAGTGCTTTGCCCGGAGTTTTGGATGAGCAGTTCTTC,TRBJ2-1,.,.,TRBV20-1
CASSLWDRDTQYF,TGTGCCAGCAGTTTGTGGGACCGGGATACGCAGTATTTT,TRBJ2-3,many,.,TRBV12-3/TRBV12-4
CSVVGLRVPDTQYF,TGCAGCGTTGTCGGGTTGAGAGTCCCAGATACGCAGTATTTT,TRBJ2-3,.,.,TRBV29-1
CASSPSPGGFSRNEQFF,TGTGCCAGCAGCCCCTCCCCTGGGGGCTTCAGTCGCAATGAGCAGTTCTTC,TRBJ2-1,many,.,TRBV4-2